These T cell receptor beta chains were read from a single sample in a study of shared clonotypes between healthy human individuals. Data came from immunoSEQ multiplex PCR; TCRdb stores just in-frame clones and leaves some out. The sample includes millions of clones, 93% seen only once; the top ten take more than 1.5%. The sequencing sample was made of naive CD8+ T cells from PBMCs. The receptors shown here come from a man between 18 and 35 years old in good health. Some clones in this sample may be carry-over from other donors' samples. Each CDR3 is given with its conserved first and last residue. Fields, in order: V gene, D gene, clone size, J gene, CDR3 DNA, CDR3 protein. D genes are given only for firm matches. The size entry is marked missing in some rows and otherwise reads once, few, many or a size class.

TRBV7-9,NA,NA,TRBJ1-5,TGTGCCAGCAGCTTAGCCGGGGGGCCCCAGCCCCAGCATTTT,CASSLAGGPQPQHF
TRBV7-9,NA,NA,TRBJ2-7,TGTGCCAGCAGCTCGCGTCTAGGCGGGGACGAGCAGTACTTC,CASSSRLGGDEQYF
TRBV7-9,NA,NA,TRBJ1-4,TGTGCCAGCAGCTTCTCAAGGGGCGATGAAAAACTGTTTTTT,CASSFSRGDEKLFF
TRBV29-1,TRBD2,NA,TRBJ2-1,TGCAGCGTTGAACTAGCGGGAGTTTCCTACAATGAGCAGTTCTTC,CSVELAGVSYNEQFF
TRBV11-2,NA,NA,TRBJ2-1,TGTGCCAGCAGCTTATTGAGAACGCCCTACAATGAGCAGTTCTTC,CASSLLRTPYNEQFF
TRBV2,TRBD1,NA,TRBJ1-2,TGTGCCAGCAGTGAACCAACCGGGACAGGTGCGGGGGGCTTCTATGGCTACACCTTC,CASSEPTGTGAGGFYGYTF
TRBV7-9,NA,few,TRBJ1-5,TGTGCCAGCAGCTTAGTCGGGGCAGGGTGGAATCAGCCCCAGCATTTT,CASSLVGAGWNQPQHF
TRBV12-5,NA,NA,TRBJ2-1,TGTGCTAGTGGGGACCACAGGGACCTTAGGAATGAGCAGTTCTTC,CASGDHRDLRNEQFF
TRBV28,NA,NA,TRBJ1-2,TGTGCCAGCAGTCAGACGGGACGGGGTTATGGCTACACCTTC,CASSQTGRGYGYTF
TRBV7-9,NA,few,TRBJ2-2,TGTGCCAGCAGCTCGATCACAGGGTTGAGCGGGGAGCTGTTTTTT,CASSSITGLSGELFF
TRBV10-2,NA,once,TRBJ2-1,TGCGCCAGCAGTGAGGGCATCTACAATGAGCAGTTCTTC,CASSEGIYNEQFF
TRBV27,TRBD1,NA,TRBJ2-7,TGTGCCAGCAGTCCGATATCCGGGACAGGGGGCTACGAGCAGTACTTC,CASSPISGTGGYEQYF
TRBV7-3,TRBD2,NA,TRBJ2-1,TGTGCCAGCAGCTTGGGGGGACTATACAATGAGCAGTTCTTC,CASSLGGLYNEQFF
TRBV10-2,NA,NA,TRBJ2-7,TGCGCCAGCACCCCGGGATACTCTCTCGAGCAGTACTTC,CASTPGYSLEQYF
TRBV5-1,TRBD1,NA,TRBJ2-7,TGCGCCAGCAGCCCGACAGGGGAGTCCTACGAGCAGTACTTC,CASSPTGESYEQYF
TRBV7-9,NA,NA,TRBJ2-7,TGTGCCAGCTCCGTATCTTCAATTACTCACGAGCAGTACTTC,CASSVSSITHEQYF
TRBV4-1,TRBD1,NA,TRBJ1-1,TGCGCCAGCAGCCATGGACAGGGTAGCATTGAAGCTTTCTTT,CASSHGQGSIEAFF
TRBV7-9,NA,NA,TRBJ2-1,TGTGCCAGCAGCTACATAATACAGGGAAGCTCCTACAATGAGCAGTTCTTC,CASSYIIQGSSYNEQFF